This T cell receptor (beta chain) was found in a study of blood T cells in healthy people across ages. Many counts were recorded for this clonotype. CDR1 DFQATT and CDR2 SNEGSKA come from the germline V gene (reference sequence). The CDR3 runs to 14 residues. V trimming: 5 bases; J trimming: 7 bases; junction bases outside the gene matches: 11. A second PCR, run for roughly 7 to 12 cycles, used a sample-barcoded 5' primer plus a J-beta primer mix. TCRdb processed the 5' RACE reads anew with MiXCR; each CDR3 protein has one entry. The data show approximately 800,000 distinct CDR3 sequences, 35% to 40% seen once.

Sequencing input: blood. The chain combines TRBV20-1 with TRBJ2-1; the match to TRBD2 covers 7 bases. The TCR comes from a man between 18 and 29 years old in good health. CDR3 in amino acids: CSADSGPPGNEQFF. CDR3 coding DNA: TGCAGTGCTGATAGCGGGCCCCCCGGGAATGAGCAGTTCTTC.